The next 10 T cell receptor beta chains were all read from a single sample in a study of neoadjuvant nivolumab and ipilimumab in lung cancer. The method was immunoSEQ multiplex PCR; TCRdb's version includes in-frame clones alone and lacks a portion of them. Among 25,000 to 35,000 clones, nearly 85% were seen once, and the ten largest hold just over 5%. The source material was tumor tissue, sampled after neoadjuvant nivolumab, alone or with ipilimumab, at or shortly before surgery. The receptors derive from an adult with non-small cell lung cancer.

The gene calls are TRBV7-2 and TRBJ1-2; no definite D call. CDR1 is SGHTA, CDR2 FQGNSA, per germline. The CDR3 is 14 residues long. Trimming pared 2 bases from V and 3 bases from J, leaving 10 bases between. In nucleotides, the CDR3 is TGTGCCAGCAGCTTAAGTACGGAACACTATGGCTACACCTTC. It specifies CASSLSTEHYGYTF.

The rearrangement uses TRBV29-1 and TRBJ2-1, with no clear D. The V gene lost 7 bases and the J gene lost 5 bases, with 9 bases spanning the gap. The CDR3 has 11 amino acids. Germline CDR1 is SQVTM and CDR2 is ANQGSEA. CDR3 amino acids: CSAPHNNEQFF. Written as DNA, the CDR3 is TGCAGCGCTCCTCACAACAATGAGCAGTTCTTC.

The J gene is TRBJ1-5, the V gene TRBV11-2; D is ambiguous. This CDR3 contains 14 residues. CDR1 is SGHAT and CDR2 is FQNNGV in the germline V gene. Trimming pared 1 base from V and 7 bases from J, leaving 11 bases between. The CDR3 DNA reads as TGTGCCAGCAGCTTAGGGGTGGGCCCCCAGCCCCAGCATTTT. Protein: CASSLGVGPQPQHF.

The DNA of the CDR3 is TGTGCCAGCAGTGAATTAGGTAGCGGGGGGCCAAGAGACTACGAGCAGTACTTC. Encoded protein: CASSELGSGGPRDYEQYF. The chain combines TRBV25-1 with TRBJ2-7; 10 nucleotides line up with TRBD2. The V and J ends lost 1 base and 3 bases, in that order; junction bases with no gene match: 12. Germline values: CDR1 MGHDK, CDR2 SYGVNS. This CDR3 spans 18 amino acids.

To note about this clone: Other DNA variants within this sample encode the same CDR3. CDR3 coding DNA: TGTGCCAGCAGGACTAGCGGGGGTTACAATGAGCAGTTCTTC. Amino acid sequence: CASRTSGGYNEQFF. This sequence joins TRBV7-2 and TRBJ2-1, with 12 positions matching TRBD2. Germline loops: CDR1 SGHTA, CDR2 FQGNSA. This CDR3 is 14 amino acids long. Trimming took 6 bases from V and 4 from J; bases not matched to a gene: 1.

The V and J genes are TRBV6-1 and TRBJ2-7, with D unclear. The CDR3 contains 13 residues. Between the trimmed V and J ends, which lost 0 bases and 2 bases, there was a span of 5 bases. Looked up from germline, CDR1 is MNHNS and CDR2 is SASEGT. For the CDR3, the DNA is TGTGCCAGCAGTGAAGCGTCAGCCTACGAGCAGTACTTC. This codes for CASSEASAYEQYF.

This clone was detected a few times. V is TRBV27 and J is TRBJ2-7, with 13 nucleotides matching TRBD2. The germline gives CDR1 MNHEY, CDR2 SMNVEV (reference sequence). CDR3 length: 15 amino acids. The V and J ends lost 4 bases and 7 bases, in that order; junction bases with no gene match: 7. The CDR3 reads CASSSRTSGSQEQYF. The CDR3 nucleotides read TGTGCCAGCAGTTCTCGGACTAGCGGGAGTCAGGAGCAGTACTTC.

This clone was seen just once. J is TRBJ1-6 and V is TRBV9, with a possible D match to TRBD1 (5 bases). Germline CDR1 reads SGDLS; CDR2 reads YYNGEE. The CDR3 loop spans 18 amino acids. V lost 2 bases and J lost 5, with 20 bases in between. The CDR3 region has the DNA TGTGCCAGCAGCGTTGGGTTGATGTCGGGACGGAATAATTCACCCCTCCACTTT. This translates into CASSVGLMSGRNNSPLHF. The whole variable domain, filled in from reference TRBV9 and TRBJ1-6, reads DSGVTQTPKHLITATGQRVTLRCSPRSGDLSVYWYQQSLDQGLQFLIQYYNGEERAKGNILERFSAQQFPDLHSELNLSSLELGDSALYFCASSVGLMSGRNNSPLHFGNGTRLTVT.

The V call is TRBV7-9, the J call TRBJ2-7, with 9 nucleotides matching TRBD2. With V trimmed by 5 bases and J by 3 bases, 5 bases remained unmatched. The CDR3 is made up of 14 amino acids. Germline CDR1 SEHNR, CDR2 FQNEAQ (reference sequence). CDR3 sequence: CASSRLADLYEQYF. The CDR3 nucleotides read TGTGCCAGCAGCCGACTAGCGGACCTCTACGAGCAGTACTTC.

This clone was seen only once. The rearrangement uses TRBV30 and TRBJ2-3; D possibly corresponds to TRBD1 (6 bases). CDR3 length equals 16 residues. V lost 2 bases and J 2 bases, leaving 17 bases between the germline ends. The V gene's germline CDR1 is GTSNPN and CDR2 SVGIG (reference sequence). The CDR3 sequence: CAWSSPGTPFTDTQYF. CDR3 nucleotide sequence: TGTGCCTGGAGTTCCCCCGGGACACCCTTCACAGATACGCAGTATTTT.